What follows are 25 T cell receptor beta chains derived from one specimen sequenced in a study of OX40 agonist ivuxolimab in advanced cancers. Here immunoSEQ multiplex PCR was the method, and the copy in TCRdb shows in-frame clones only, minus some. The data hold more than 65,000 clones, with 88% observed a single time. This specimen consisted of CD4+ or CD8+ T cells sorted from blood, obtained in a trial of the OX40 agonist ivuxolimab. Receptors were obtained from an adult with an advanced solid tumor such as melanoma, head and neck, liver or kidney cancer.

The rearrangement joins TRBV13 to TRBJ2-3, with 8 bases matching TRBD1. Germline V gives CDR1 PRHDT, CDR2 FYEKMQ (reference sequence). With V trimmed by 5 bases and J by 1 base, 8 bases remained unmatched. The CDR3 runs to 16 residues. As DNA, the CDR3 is TGTGCCAGCAGCCCCCGGACAGGGTTGCGCACAGATACGCAGTATTTT. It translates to CASSPRTGLRTDTQYF.

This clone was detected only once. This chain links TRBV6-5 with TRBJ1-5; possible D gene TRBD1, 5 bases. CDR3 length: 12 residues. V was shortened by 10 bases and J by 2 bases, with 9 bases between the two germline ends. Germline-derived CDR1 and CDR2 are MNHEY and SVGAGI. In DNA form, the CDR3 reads TGTGCCACAGGGATGGGCAATCAGCCCCAGCATTTT. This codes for CATGMGNQPQHF.

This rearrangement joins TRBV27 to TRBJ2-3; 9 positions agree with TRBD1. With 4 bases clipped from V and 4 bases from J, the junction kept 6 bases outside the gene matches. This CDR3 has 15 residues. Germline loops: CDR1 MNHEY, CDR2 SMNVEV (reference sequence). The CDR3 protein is CASSYRGPMADTQYF. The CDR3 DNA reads TGTGCCAGCAGTTACAGGGGGCCAATGGCAGATACGCAGTATTTT.

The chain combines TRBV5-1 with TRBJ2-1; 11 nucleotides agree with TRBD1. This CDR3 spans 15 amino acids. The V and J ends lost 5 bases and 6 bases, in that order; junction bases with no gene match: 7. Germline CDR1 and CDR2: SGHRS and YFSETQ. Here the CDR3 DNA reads TGCGCCAGCAGTGGAACGGGACAGGGGGTCAATGAGCAGTTCTTC. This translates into CASSGTGQGVNEQFF.

CDR3 nucleotide sequence: TGTGCCAGCCTCCAGACAGGAAACAACTATGGCTACACCTTC. Encoded protein: CASLQTGNNYGYTF. The rearrangement links TRBV28 to TRBJ1-2, with D perhaps matching TRBD1 (6 bases). V was trimmed by 8 bases and J by 2 bases, leaving 15 bases between them. Germline V gene sequence: CDR1 MDHEN, CDR2 SYDVKM. CDR3 size: 14 residues.

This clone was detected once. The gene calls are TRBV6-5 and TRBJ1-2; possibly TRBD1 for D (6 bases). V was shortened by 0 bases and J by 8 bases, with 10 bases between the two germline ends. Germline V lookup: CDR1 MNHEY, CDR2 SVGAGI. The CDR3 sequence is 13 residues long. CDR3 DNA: TGTGCCAGCAGTTACTCGACAGGCACCGGCTACACCTTC. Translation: CASSYSTGTGYTF.

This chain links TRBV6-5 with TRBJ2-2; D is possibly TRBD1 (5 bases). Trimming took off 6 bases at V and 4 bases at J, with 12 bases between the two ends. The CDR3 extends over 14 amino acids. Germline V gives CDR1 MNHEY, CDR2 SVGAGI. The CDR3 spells CASSSGWSTGELFF. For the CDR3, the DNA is TGTGCCAGCAGCTCAGGGTGGAGCACCGGGGAGCTGTTTTTT.

The DNA of the CDR3 is TGTGCCACCAGGAGTCCAGGGGTTGGGACCTACGAGCAGTACTTC. This sequence encodes CATRSPGVGTYEQYF. This chain links TRBV6-5 with TRBJ2-7, with D possibly TRBD1 on 6 matching bases. The CDR3 runs to 15 residues. The V gene's germline CDR1 is MNHEY and CDR2 SVGAGI. Trimming took 10 bases from V and 2 from J, leaving 21 bases between them.

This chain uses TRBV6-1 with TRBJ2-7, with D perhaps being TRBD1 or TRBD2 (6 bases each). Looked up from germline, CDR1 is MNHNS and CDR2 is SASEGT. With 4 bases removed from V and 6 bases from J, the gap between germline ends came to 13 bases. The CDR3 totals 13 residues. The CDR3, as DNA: TGTGCCAGCAGTGTTGGAGGGGGAGGCGAGCAGTACTTC. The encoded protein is CASSVGGGGEQYF.

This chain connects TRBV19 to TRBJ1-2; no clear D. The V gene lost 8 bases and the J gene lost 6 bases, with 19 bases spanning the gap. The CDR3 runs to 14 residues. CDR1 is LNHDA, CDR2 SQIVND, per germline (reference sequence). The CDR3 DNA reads TGTGCCAGTCGCTCCCGACGGAATTCTGATGGCTACACCTTC. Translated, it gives CASRSRRNSDGYTF.

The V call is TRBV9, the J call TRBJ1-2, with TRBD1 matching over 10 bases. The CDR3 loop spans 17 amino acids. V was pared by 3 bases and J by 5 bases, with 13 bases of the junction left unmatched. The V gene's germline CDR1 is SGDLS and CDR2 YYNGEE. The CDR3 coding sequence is TGTGCCAGCAGCGCCGGAGGGACAGGGGCCGGTGCATATGGCTACACCTTC. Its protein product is CASSAGGTGAGAYGYTF.

The CDR3 bases are TGTGCCAGCAGTGAGGACAGGAGCACAGATACGCAGTATTTT. This sequence encodes CASSEDRSTDTQYF. The chain combines TRBV2 with TRBJ2-3, with 7 bases matching TRBD1. CDR3 length equals 14 residues. V shed 3 bases and J 0 bases; nucleotides not matched to a gene: 0. Germline assignment: CDR1 SNHLY and CDR2 FYNNEI. Complete variable domain (other parts from reference TRBV2 and TRBJ2-3): EPEVTQTPSHQVTQMGQEVILRCVPISNHLYFYWYRQILGQKVEFLVSFYNNEISEKSEIFDDQFSVERPDGSNFTLKIRSTKLEDSAMYFCASSEDRSTDTQYFGPGTRLTVL.

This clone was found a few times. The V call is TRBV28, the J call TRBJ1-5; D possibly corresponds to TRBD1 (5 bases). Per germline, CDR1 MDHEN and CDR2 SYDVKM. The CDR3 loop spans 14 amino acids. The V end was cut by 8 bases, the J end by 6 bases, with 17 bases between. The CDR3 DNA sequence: TGTGCCAGCCGCGGGGGAGGGACGGGTCAGCCCCAGCATTTT. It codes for CASRGGGTGQPQHF.

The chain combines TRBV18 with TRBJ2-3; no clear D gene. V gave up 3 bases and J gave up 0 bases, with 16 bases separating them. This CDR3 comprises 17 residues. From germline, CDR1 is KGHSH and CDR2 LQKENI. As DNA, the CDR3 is TGTGCCAGCTCACCTTTCGGACCTCTTTCTAGCACAGATACGCAGTATTTT. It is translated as CASSPFGPLSSTDTQYF.

CDR3 coding DNA: TGTGCCATCAGTGAGTTTATTACGGAGGAGACCCAGTACTTC. It encodes CAISEFITEETQYF. This sequence joins TRBV10-3 and TRBJ2-5; D unresolved. The CDR3 is 14 residues long. Germline loops: CDR1 ENHRY, CDR2 SYGVKD. V was shortened by 1 base and J by 5 bases, with 11 bases between the two germline ends.

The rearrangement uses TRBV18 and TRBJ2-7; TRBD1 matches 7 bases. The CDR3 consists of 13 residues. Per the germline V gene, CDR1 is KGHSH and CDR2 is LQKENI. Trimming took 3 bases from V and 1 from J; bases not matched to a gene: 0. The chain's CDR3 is CASSPGQSYEQYF. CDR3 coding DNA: TGTGCCAGCTCACCGGGACAGTCCTACGAGCAGTACTTC.

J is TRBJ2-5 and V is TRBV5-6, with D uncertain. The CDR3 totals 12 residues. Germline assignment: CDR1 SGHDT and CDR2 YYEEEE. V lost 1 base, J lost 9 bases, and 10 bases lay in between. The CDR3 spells CASSLILSSQYF. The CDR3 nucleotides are TGTGCCAGCAGCTTGATTTTGTCGTCCCAGTACTTC.

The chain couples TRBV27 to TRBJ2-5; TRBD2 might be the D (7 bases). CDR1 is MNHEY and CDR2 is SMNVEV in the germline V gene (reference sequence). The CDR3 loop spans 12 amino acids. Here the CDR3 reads CPRGGVGETQYF. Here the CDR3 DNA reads TGTCCAAGGGGGGGGGTGGGAGAGACCCAGTACTTC.

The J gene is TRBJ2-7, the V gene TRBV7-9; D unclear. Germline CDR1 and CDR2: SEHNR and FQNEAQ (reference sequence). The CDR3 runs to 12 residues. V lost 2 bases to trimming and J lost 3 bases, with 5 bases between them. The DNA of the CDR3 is TGTGCCAGCAGCTTACATAACTACGAGCAGTACTTC. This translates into CASSLHNYEQYF.

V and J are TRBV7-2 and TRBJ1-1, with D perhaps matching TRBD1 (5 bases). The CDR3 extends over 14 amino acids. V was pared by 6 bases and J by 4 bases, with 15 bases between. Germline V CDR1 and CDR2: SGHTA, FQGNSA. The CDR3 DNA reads TGTGCCAGCAGTTGGGCTAGGGGAGGCACTGAAGCTTTCTTT. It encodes CASSWARGGTEAFF.

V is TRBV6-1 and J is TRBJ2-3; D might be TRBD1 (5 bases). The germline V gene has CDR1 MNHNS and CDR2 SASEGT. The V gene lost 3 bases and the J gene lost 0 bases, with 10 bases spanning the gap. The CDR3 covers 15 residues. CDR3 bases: TGTGCCAGCAGTGAGTCACGGACAAGCACAGATACGCAGTATTTT. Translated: CASSESRTSTDTQYF.

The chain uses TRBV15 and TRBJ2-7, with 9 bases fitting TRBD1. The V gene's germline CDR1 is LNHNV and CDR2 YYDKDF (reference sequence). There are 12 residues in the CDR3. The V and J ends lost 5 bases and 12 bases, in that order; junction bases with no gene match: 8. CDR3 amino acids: CATSRGQGNPYF. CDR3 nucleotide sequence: TGTGCCACCAGCCGAGGACAGGGGAATCCGTACTTC.

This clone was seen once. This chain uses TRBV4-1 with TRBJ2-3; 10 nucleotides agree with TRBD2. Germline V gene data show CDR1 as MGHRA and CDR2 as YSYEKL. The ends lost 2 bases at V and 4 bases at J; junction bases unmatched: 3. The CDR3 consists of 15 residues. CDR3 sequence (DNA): TGCGCCAGCAGCCAAAGCGGGGGGGCGTCAGATACGCAGTATTTT. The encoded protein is CASSQSGGASDTQYF.

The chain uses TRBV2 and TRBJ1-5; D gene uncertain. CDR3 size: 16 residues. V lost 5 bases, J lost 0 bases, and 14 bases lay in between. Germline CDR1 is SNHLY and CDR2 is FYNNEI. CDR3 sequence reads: CASSRITGSSNQPQHF. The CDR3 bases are TGTGCCAGCAGTCGGATTACCGGGAGTAGCAATCAGCCCCAGCATTTT.

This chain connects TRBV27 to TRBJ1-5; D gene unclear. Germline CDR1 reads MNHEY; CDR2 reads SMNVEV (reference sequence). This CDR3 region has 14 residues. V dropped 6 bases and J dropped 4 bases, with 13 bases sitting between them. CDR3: CASRGLSYNQPQHF. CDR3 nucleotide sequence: TGTGCCAGCAGGGGCCTTTCTTATAATCAGCCCCAGCATTTT.